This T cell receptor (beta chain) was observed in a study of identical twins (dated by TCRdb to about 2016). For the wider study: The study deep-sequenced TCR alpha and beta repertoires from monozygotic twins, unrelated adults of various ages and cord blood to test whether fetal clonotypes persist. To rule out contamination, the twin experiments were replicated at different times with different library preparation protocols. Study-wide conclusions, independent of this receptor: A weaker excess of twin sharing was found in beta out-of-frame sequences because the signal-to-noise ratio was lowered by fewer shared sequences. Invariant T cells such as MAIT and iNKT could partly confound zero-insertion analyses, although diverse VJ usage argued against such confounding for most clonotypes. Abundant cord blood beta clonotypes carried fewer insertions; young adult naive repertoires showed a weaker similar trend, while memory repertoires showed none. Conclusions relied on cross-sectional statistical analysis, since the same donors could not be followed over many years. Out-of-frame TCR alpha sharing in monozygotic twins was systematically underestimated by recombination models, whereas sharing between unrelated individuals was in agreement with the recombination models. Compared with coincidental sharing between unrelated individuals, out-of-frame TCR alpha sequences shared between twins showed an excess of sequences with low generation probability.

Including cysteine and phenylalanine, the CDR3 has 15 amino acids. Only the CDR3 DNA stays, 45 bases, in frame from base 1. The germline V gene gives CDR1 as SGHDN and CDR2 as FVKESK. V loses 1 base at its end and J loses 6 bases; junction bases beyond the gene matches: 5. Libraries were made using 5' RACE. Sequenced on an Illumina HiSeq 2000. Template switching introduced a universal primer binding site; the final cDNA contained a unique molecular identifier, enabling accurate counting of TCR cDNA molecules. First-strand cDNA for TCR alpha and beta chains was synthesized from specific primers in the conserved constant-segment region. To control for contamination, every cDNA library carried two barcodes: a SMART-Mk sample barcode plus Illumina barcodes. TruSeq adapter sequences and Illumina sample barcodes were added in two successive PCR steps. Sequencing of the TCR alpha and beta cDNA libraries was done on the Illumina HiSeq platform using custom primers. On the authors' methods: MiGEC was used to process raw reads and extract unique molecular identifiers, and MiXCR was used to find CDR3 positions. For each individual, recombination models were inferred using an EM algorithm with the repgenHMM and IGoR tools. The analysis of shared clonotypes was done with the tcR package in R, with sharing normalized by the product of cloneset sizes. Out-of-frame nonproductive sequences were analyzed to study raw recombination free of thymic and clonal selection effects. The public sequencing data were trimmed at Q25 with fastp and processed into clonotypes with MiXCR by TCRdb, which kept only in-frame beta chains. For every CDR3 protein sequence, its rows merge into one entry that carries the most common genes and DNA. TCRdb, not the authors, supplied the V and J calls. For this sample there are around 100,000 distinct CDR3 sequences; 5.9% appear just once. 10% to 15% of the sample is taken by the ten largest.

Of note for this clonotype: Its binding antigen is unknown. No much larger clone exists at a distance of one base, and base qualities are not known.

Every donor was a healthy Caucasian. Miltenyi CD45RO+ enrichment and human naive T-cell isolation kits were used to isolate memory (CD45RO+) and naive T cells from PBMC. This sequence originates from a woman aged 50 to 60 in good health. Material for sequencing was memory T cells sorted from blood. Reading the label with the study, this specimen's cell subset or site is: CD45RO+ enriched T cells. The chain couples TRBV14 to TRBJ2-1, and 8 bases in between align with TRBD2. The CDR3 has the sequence CASSQVGLAGNEQFF. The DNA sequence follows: TGTGCCAGCAGCCAAGTAGGACTAGCTGGCAATGAGCAGTTCTTC.